A single sample gave rise to the 14 T cell receptor beta chains below, sequenced in a study of blood T cell repertoires in COVID-19. Method: immunoSEQ multiplex PCR; TCRdb's copy keeps in-frame clones and lacks some. The sample holds 310,000 or so clones, roughly nine tenths seen once. The sequenced material came from PBMCs or T cells enriched from blood (not recorded which). The source of these receptors is a woman in her thirties or forties who had recovered from COVID-19.

Notes on this clone: At the DNA level, this CDR3 is encoded by other sequences in the same sample as well. The chain employs TRBV5-1 and TRBJ1-4; TRBD1 matches at 8 bases. Germline CDR1 reads SGHRS; CDR2 reads YFSETQ. This CDR3 has 15 residues. The V segment lost 5 bases and the J segment 3 bases; nucleotides outside the gene matches: 6. CDR3 coding DNA: TGCGCCAGCAGTTTGTACAGGGGGGCTAATGAAAAACTGTTTTTT. This encodes CASSLYRGANEKLFF.

This sequence joins TRBV11-3 and TRBJ2-3; 14 bases agree with TRBD2. Germline CDR1 SGHNT, CDR2 YENEEA. V shed 5 bases, J shed 3 bases, and the junction held 4 bases outside the gene matches. The CDR3 totals 16 residues. CDR3 region: CASSAGLAGGTDTQYF. The CDR3 DNA reads TGTGCCAGCAGCGCAGGACTAGCGGGAGGTACAGATACGCAGTATTTT. Full variable domain (remainder filled in from reference TRBV11-3 and TRBJ2-3): EAGVVQSPRYKIIEKKQPVAFWCNPISGHNTLYWYLQNLGQGPELLIRYENEEAVDDSQLPKDRFSAERLKGVDSTLKIQPAELGDSAVYLCASSAGLAGGTDTQYFGPGTRLTVL.

The chain links TRBV7-2 to TRBJ1-2; 11 bases agree with TRBD1. Germline-derived CDR1 and CDR2 are SGHTA and FQGNSA. Trimming cost V 5 bases and J 5 bases; bases outside gene matches: 7. The CDR3 has 15 amino acids. The CDR3 coding sequence is TGTGCCAGCAGCGGGAAAGGACAGGGGGCGTATGGCTACACCTTC. Translated: CASSGKGQGAYGYTF.

The chain carries TRBV7-6 and TRBJ2-5, with D unclear. Trimming left V 1 base short and J 1 base short, with 10 bases between. The CDR3 loop spans 15 amino acids. Germline-derived CDR1 and CDR2 are SGHVS and FNYEAQ. CDR3 sequence reads: CASSLGNWAQETQYF. DNA of the CDR3: TGTGCCAGCAGCTTAGGGAATTGGGCCCAAGAGACCCAGTACTTC.

This clone was counted many times. The chain combines TRBV10-2 with TRBJ2-7; perhaps TRBD2 as D (6 bases). The CDR3 consists of 13 residues. From germline, CDR1 is WSHSY and CDR2 SAAADI. The ends were cut back, 6 bases at V and 0 bases at J, with 9 bases in the middle. The CDR3 coding sequence is TGCGCCAGCAGCGGGAGAGGCTCCTACGAGCAGTACTTC. Translation: CASSGRGSYEQYF.

There are many counts of this clone. The CDR3 reads CASSLESGEQYF. Here the CDR3 DNA reads TGCGCCAGCAGCTTGGAAAGCGGCGAGCAGTACTTC. The V gene is TRBV5-1, the J gene TRBJ2-7, with D possibly TRBD2 on 5 matching bases. Germline lookup yields CDR1 SGHRS and CDR2 YFSETQ. The CDR3 covers 12 residues. The V gene lost 0 bases and the J gene lost 6 bases, with 7 bases spanning the gap.

The V call is TRBV5-8, the J call TRBJ1-1; the D is unclear. The V gene lost 7 bases and the J gene lost 3 bases, with 19 bases spanning the gap. Germline values: CDR1 SGHTS, CDR2 YDEGEE. This CDR3 is 15 amino acids long. In DNA form, the CDR3 reads TGTGCCAGCTTAACCCAGGCAGCCGCTGACACTGAAGCTTTCTTT. Amino acid sequence: CASLTQAAADTEAFF.

The chain carries TRBV7-2 and TRBJ2-7, with 11 positions matching TRBD2. The junction had 12 bases not matched to a gene; V was cut back by 0 bases and J by 5 bases. This CDR3 has 18 residues. The V gene's germline CDR1 is SGHTA and CDR2 FQGNSA. CDR3 sequence (DNA): TGTGCCAGCAGCTTAGCCTCCGTGGCTAGCGGGAGGACCCACGAGCAGTACTTC. As protein: CASSLASVASGRTHEQYF.

The rearrangement uses TRBV7-2 and TRBJ2-5; D is possibly TRBD2 (6 bases). Trimming cost V 5 bases and J 5 bases, with 12 bases left between them. The germline CDR1 and CDR2 sequences are SGHTA and FQGNSA. The CDR3 spans 13 residues. CDR3 sequence (DNA): TGTGCCAGCAGCCCCGGGGCGGGGGAGACCCAGTACTTC. As protein: CASSPGAGETQYF.

The chain links TRBV3-1 (or the pseudogene TRBV3-2) to TRBJ2-1; TRBD1 is a possible D gene (6 bases). Trimming stripped 1 base from V and 10 bases from J, with 11 bases between. CDR3 length: 13 amino acids. CDR1 LGHDT and CDR2 YNNKEL come from the germline V gene (reference sequence). The CDR3, as DNA: TGTGCCAGCAGCCAAGGGCAGGGGCCCGAGCAGTTCTTC. It specifies CASSQGQGPEQFF.

The CDR3 loop is CASSNRDRVSSYEQYF. The CDR3 DNA reads as TGTGCCAGCAGCAACCGGGACAGGGTTTCCTCCTACGAGCAGTACTTC. The chain employs TRBV12-1 and TRBJ2-7; the table's D gene call, TRBD1, was not cross checked with the DNA. TRBV12-1 is noted as a pseudogene. This CDR3 is 16 amino acids long.

The gene calls are TRBV18 and TRBJ2-3; 7 bases are a match to TRBD2. With 3 bases clipped from V and 2 bases from J, the junction kept 5 bases outside the gene matches. This CDR3 region has 15 residues. Per germline, CDR1 KGHSH and CDR2 LQKENI. The chain's CDR3 is CASSPPGRFTDTQYF. The CDR3 bases are TGTGCCAGCTCACCCCCCGGGAGGTTCACAGATACGCAGTATTTT.

The chain couples TRBV30 to TRBJ1-1, with 8 bases matching TRBD1. The CDR3 extends over 14 amino acids. Germline V gives CDR1 GTSNPN, CDR2 SVGIG (reference sequence). The V segment lost 7 bases and the J segment 3 bases; nucleotides outside the gene matches: 10. CDR3 residues: CASTRQGYDTEAFF. CDR3 DNA sequence: TGTGCCTCCACTAGACAGGGGTACGACACTGAAGCTTTCTTT. Full variable domain (remainder filled in from reference TRBV30 and TRBJ1-1): SQTIHQWPATLVQPVGSPLSLECTVEGTSNPNLYWYRQAAGRGLQLLFYSVGIGQISSEVPQNLSASRPQDRQFILSSKKLLLSDSGFYLCASTRQGYDTEAFFGQGTRLTVV.

This chain links TRBV3-1 (or the pseudogene TRBV3-2) with TRBJ1-3; 7 nucleotides match TRBD1. J was trimmed by 3 bases and V by 3 bases; bases with no gene match: 5. Germline lookup yields CDR1 LGHDT and CDR2 YNNKEL (reference sequence). The CDR3 is 15 amino acids. The CDR3 loop reads CASSHEGANGNTIYF. CDR3 DNA: TGTGCCAGCAGCCACGAGGGGGCCAATGGAAACACCATATATTTT.